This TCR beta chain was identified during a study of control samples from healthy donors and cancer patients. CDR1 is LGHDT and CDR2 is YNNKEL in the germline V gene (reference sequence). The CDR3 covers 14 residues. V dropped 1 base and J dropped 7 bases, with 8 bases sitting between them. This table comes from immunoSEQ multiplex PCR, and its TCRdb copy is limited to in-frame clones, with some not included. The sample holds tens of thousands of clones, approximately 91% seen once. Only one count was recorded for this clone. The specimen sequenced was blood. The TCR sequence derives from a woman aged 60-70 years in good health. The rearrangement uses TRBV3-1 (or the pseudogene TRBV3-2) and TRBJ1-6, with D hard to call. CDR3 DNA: TGTGCCAGCAGCCAAGCATTAGGAAATTCACCCCTCCACTTT. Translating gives CASSQALGNSPLHF.